This T cell receptor beta chain was captured in a study of blood T cell repertoires in COVID-19. Study overall: Acute and convalescent COVID-19 samples came from the United States, Italy and Spain. Sample material is recorded as cDNA or gDNA derived from T cells, B-cell-depleted T cells, or PBMCs.

As originally analysed: Estimated nucleated cell counts came from reference gene primer amplification. The assay was immunoSEQ multiplex PCR, and TCRdb's table has in-frame clones only and misses some. The V and J calls and the clone size are those of that table, but D and trimming were determined from the DNA. Of 95,000 or so clones in the sample, roughly 86% were seen once. This clone was seen just once. The CDR3 has 17 residues. The specimen was peripheral blood. The chain carries TRBV7-5 and TRBJ1-5; the D call of TRBD1 is as the table states it, not checked on the DNA. TRBV7-5 is annotated as a pseudogene. This clonotype originated in a human donor in a cohort sampled during active COVID-19. CDR3 region: CVRSLPNAGTGVTTQHF. The DNA for the CDR3 is TGTGTCAGAAGCTTACCTAACGCCGGGACAGGGGTTACAACCCAGCATTTT.